This T cell receptor beta chain was sequenced during a study of CD8 T cells in ankylosing spondylitis. This clonotype was seen more than once but under ten times. One entry per CDR3 protein, called by TCRdb with MiXCR from the 5' RACE reads. The profile covers about 64,000 distinct CDR3 sequences, with roughly 6.2% appearing a single time and 5% taken by the ten largest. CDR3 length equals 16 residues. The V gene lost 5 bases and the J gene lost 4 bases, with 20 bases spanning the gap. The germline V gene has CDR1 LGHNT and CDR2 FRNRAP. The chain carries TRBV12-5 and TRBJ2-5; maybe TRBD2 (5 bases). Sequenced input: synovial fluid, either unsorted or a sorted T cell fraction (not recorded which). The receptor comes from a male donor with ankylosing spondylitis. CDR3 region: CASGHPLVGRGETQYF. The CDR3 nucleotides are TGTGCTAGTGGTCACCCCTTAGTCGGCCGGGGAGAGACCCAGTACTTC.